This T cell receptor (beta chain) was identified in a study of blood T cell repertoires in COVID-19. Measured with immunoSEQ multiplex PCR; TCRdb has only the in-frame clones, and not every one. This repertoire shows 120,000 or so clones, approximately 68% found once; its top ten account for over 2%. This receptor was taken from a woman between 65 and 79 years old with acute or convalescent COVID-19. Sequencing was carried out using peripheral blood.

The CDR3 region has the DNA TGTGCCAGCAGCTACCGGGACAGGGGGAATCAGCCCCAGCATTTT. Amino acid sequence: CASSYRDRGNQPQHF. The gene calls are TRBV5-6 and TRBJ1-5; the match to TRBD1 covers 11 bases. Germline V CDR1 and CDR2: SGHDT, YYEEEE. Germline trimming cut 3 bases from V and 4 bases from J; bases unmatched to any gene: 3. The CDR3 is 15 amino acids.